The source of this TCR beta chain is a study of vaccination effects on CD4 cells after COVID-19. Whole-study results and caveats: In the late period after vaccination, infection- and vaccine-induced clones contracted markedly.

Assay used: immunoSEQ multiplex PCR; TCRdb lists only in-frame clones, some missing. The table shows about 46,000 clones, with approximately 74% occurring only once. The CDR3 covers 14 residues. Per the germline V gene, CDR1 is MNHNS and CDR2 is SASEGT. The V gene lost 2 bases and the J gene lost 2 bases, with 9 bases spanning the gap. Notes on this clone: Antigen: not known.

Researchers isolated CD4+ T cells once approximately eleven days of culture had elapsed. The rearrangement uses TRBV6-1 and TRBJ1-2; D not resolved. This receptor was obtained from a human donor who had a prior SARS-CoV-2 infection. This sample comprised CD4+ T cells from PBMCs cultured without peptide, obtained before COVID-19 vaccination. CDR3: CASSEWAENYGYTF. CDR3 DNA sequence: TGTGCCAGCAGTGAATGGGCAGAGAACTATGGCTACACCTTC.